One sample yielded the 21 T cell receptor beta chains listed below, sequenced in a study of T cell responses to AZD1222 COVID-19 vaccine. Here immunoSEQ multiplex PCR was the method, and the copy in TCRdb shows in-frame clones only, minus some. The sample holds 200,000 or so clones, about nine tenths seen once. The specimen comprised peripheral blood, sampled on day 0 of AZD1222 vaccination. The receptors come from an adult in good health.

The CDR3 loop reads CASRGTGPYGYTF. The CDR3 DNA is TGTGCCAGCAGGGGGACAGGGCCGTATGGCTACACCTTC. The chain employs TRBV6-5 and TRBJ1-2; 9 bases are shared with TRBD1. CDR3 length equals 13 residues. CDR1 and CDR2 from the germline V gene are MNHEY and SVGAGI. V was pared by 6 bases and J by 5 bases, with 4 bases of the junction left unmatched.

The chain joins TRBV9 to TRBJ1-1, with D possibly being TRBD1 (6 bases). Per germline, CDR1 SGDLS and CDR2 YYNGEE. The V gene lost 0 bases and the J gene lost 3 bases, with 12 bases spanning the gap. This CDR3 contains 15 residues. The CDR3 nucleotides read TGTGCCAGCAGCGTAGTGGCAGGGGAGGACACTGAAGCTTTCTTT. Its translation is CASSVVAGEDTEAFF.

V gene TRBV10-3 combines with J gene TRBJ2-7; TRBD2 aligns across 10 bases. Per the germline V gene, CDR1 is ENHRY and CDR2 is SYGVKD. Losses at the gene ends were 3 bases for V and 5 bases for J; bases not matched to a gene: 7. The CDR3 has 15 amino acids. DNA of the CDR3: TGTGCCATCAGTGATCGGACTAGCGGTATCGACGAGCAGTACTTC. Translation gives CAISDRTSGIDEQYF.

This CDR3 reads CASSPRTSGRYEQYF. In DNA form, the CDR3 reads TGTGCCAGCAGCCCGAGGACTAGCGGGAGGTACGAGCAGTACTTC. V usage is TRBV7-6 and J usage is TRBJ2-7; 14 bases agree with TRBD2. J gave up 4 bases and V 5 bases, and 4 bases lay outside the gene matches. Germline CDR1 reads SGHVS; CDR2 reads FNYEAQ. This CDR3 has 15 residues.

The rearrangement links TRBV28 to TRBJ1-2; the D is unclear. Germline values: CDR1 MDHEN, CDR2 SYDVKM. V was trimmed by 5 bases and J by 7 bases, leaving 14 bases between them. This CDR3 has 13 residues. This CDR3 reads CASSPQRSGGYTF. For the CDR3, the DNA is TGTGCCAGCAGTCCTCAAAGGTCGGGTGGCTACACCTTC.

V gene TRBV24-1 combines with J gene TRBJ2-5; 8 nucleotides line up with TRBD2. Germline CDR1 is KGHDR and CDR2 is SFDVKD. This CDR3 is built from 15 residues. V trimming: 4 bases; J trimming: 0 bases; junction bases outside the gene matches: 3. The CDR3 nucleotides read TGTGCCACCAGTGACAGTAGCGGGAACCAAGAGACCCAGTACTTC. Protein: CATSDSSGNQETQYF.

V and J are TRBV7-9 and TRBJ2-2, with a weak D call TRBD1 (6 bases). The ends were cut back, 0 bases at V and 4 bases at J, with 12 bases in the middle. This CDR3 is 16 amino acids long. Germline assignment: CDR1 SEHNR and CDR2 FQNEAQ (reference sequence). CDR3 sequence reads: CASSLALTGITGELFF. DNA for the CDR3: TGTGCCAGCAGCTTAGCGCTGACAGGTATCACCGGGGAGCTGTTTTTT. Supplemented by reference TRBV7-9 and TRBJ2-2, the full variable domain reads DTGVSQNPRHKITKRGQNVTFRCDPISEHNRLYWYRQTLGQGPEFLTYFQNEAQLEKSRLLSDRFSAERPKGSFSTLEIQRTEQGDSAMYLCASSLALTGITGELFFGEGSRLTVL.

The rearrangement joins TRBV5-4 to TRBJ1-3, with unresolved D. Germline CDR1 is SGHNT and CDR2 is YYREEE (reference sequence). The CDR3 loop spans 13 amino acids. Trimming removed 2 bases from V and 4 bases from J, with 7 bases in between. CDR3 DNA: TGTGCCAGCAGCTTCGTGGGGGGAAACACCATATATTTT. This encodes CASSFVGGNTIYF.

J is TRBJ1-5 and V is TRBV10-3, with D perhaps matching TRBD1 (5 bases). The germline V gene encodes CDR1 ENHRY and CDR2 SYGVKD. The CDR3 is 16 residues long. V was pared by 2 bases and J by 4 bases, with 15 bases between. CDR3 protein: CAISEAGPGQNQPQHF. In nucleotides, the CDR3 is TGTGCCATCAGTGAGGCAGGGCCAGGTCAAAATCAGCCCCAGCATTTT.

The genes are TRBV7-9 and TRBJ1-1; D possibly corresponds to TRBD1 (5 bases). With 4 bases removed from V and 1 base from J, the gap between germline ends came to 13 bases. Germline values: CDR1 SEHNR, CDR2 FQNEAQ (reference sequence). The length of the CDR3 is 15 residues. The CDR3 is CASSSGGTRNTEAFF. The CDR3 nucleotides read TGTGCCAGCAGCTCGGGCGGGACGAGGAACACTGAAGCTTTCTTT.

The rearrangement joins TRBV13 to TRBJ2-1, with TRBD1 identical over 8 bases. This CDR3 contains 17 residues. The V gene's germline CDR1 is PRHDT and CDR2 FYEKMQ (reference sequence). Trimming at V came to 3 bases and at J to 10 bases, leaving 17 bases not matched to a gene. CDR3 residues: CASSLRQGPLGMGEQFF. The CDR3 coding sequence is TGTGCCAGCAGCTTGAGACAGGGGCCTCTCGGGATGGGAGAGCAGTTCTTC. Full variable domain (outside the CDR3, taken from reference TRBV13 and TRBJ2-1): AAGVIQSPRHLIKEKRETATLKCYPIPRHDTVYWYQQGPGQDPQFLISFYEKMQSDKGSIPDRFSAQQFSDYHSELNMSSLELGDSALYFCASSLRQGPLGMGEQFFGPGTRLTVL.

The J gene is TRBJ1-5, the V gene TRBV19; D is perhaps TRBD1 (6 bases). Trimming shortened V by 3 bases and J by 5 bases, and 17 bases separated the two germline ends. The CDR3 runs to 16 residues. The V gene's germline CDR1 is LNHDA and CDR2 SQIVND (reference sequence). Written as DNA, the CDR3 is TGTGCCAGTAGTATTCAGGGGTGGGGTTGGGATCAGCCCCAGCATTTT. This sequence encodes CASSIQGWGWDQPQHF.

The rearrangement uses TRBV6-5 and TRBJ1-1; weak D call: TRBD1 (5 bases). Germline V CDR1 and CDR2: MNHEY, SVGAGI. The CDR3 sequence is 16 residues long. The ends were cut back, 0 bases at V and 1 base at J, with 12 bases in the middle. The CDR3 nucleotides are TGTGCCAGCAGTTACTCCCGGTGGCAGGGGAACACTGAAGCTTTCTTT. It yields the protein CASSYSRWQGNTEAFF.

There are a few counts of this clone. J is TRBJ2-2 and V is TRBV14; 10 bases fit TRBD2. After removal of 4 bases from V and 2 bases from J, the junction contained 7 bases not matched to a gene. The CDR3 consists of 17 residues. Germline lookup yields CDR1 SGHDN and CDR2 FVKESK. CDR3 sequence reads: CASSRSGLAINTGELFF. The CDR3 bases are TGTGCCAGCAGCCGTTCGGGACTAGCGATAAACACCGGGGAGCTGTTTTTT.

V and J are TRBV10-3 and TRBJ1-4; weak D call: TRBD1 (6 bases). CDR1 is ENHRY, CDR2 SYGVKD, per germline. The V and J ends lost 5 bases and 7 bases respectively, with 14 bases between them. The CDR3 loop spans 14 amino acids. The CDR3 region is CAISPGNRVEKLFF. The CDR3 DNA reads TGTGCCATCAGTCCCGGGAACAGGGTTGAAAAACTGTTTTTT.

The count of this clone is one. This chain links TRBV28 with TRBJ2-1; no clear D. V shed 6 bases and J shed 7 bases, with 16 bases lying between them. The CDR3 length is 14 residues. In germline, CDR1 is MDHEN, CDR2 SYDVKM. The CDR3 DNA follows: TGTGCCAGCAGCCTCCTGGGTATGTTGAATGAGCAGTTCTTC. Protein product: CASSLLGMLNEQFF.

The chain uses TRBV10-2 and TRBJ2-2; D unresolved. This CDR3 has 14 amino acids. Trimming removed 4 bases at V and 4 bases at J, with 10 bases between. Per germline, CDR1 WSHSY and CDR2 SAAADI. CDR3 in amino acids: CASSVLGFTGELFF. In nucleotides, the CDR3 is TGCGCCAGCAGTGTTTTAGGGTTCACCGGGGAGCTGTTTTTT.

This clone was observed a single time. This rearrangement joins TRBV12-3 or TRBV12-4 to TRBJ2-7, with D tentatively TRBD2 (5 bases). The CDR3 has 12 residues. Trimming stripped 7 bases from V and 6 bases from J, with 13 bases between. For the CDR3, the DNA is TGTGCCAGCACCCGAGGGTCTGTCGAGCAGTACTTC. It yields the protein CASTRGSVEQYF.

The chain couples TRBV6-4 to TRBJ1-2; the match to TRBD1 covers 9 bases. CDR3 length: 14 residues. Germline assignment: CDR1 MRHNA and CDR2 SNTAGT. The V gene end was trimmed by 5 bases and the J gene end by 8 bases; junction bases not matched to a gene: 9. The CDR3 sequence is CASSPGTGPSGYTF. The CDR3 coding sequence is TGTGCCAGCAGTCCCGGGACAGGGCCGAGCGGCTACACCTTC.

The chain couples TRBV19 to TRBJ2-7; tentative D call: TRBD2 (5 bases). The CDR3 is made up of 14 amino acids. Germline V lookup: CDR1 LNHDA, CDR2 SQIVND (reference sequence). The ends were cut back, 5 bases at V and 3 bases at J, with 14 bases in the middle. CDR3 region: CASSRGGENYEQYF. CDR3 in DNA: TGTGCCAGTAGTCGGGGTGGCGAGAACTACGAGCAGTACTTC.

This clone has just one count. This chain links TRBV5-1 with TRBJ2-5; 12 bases agree with TRBD1. Germline V gene lookup returns CDR1 SGHRS and CDR2 YFSETQ. The CDR3 sequence is 14 residues long. With 3 bases clipped from V and 5 bases from J, the junction kept 2 bases outside the gene matches. As DNA, the CDR3 is TGCGCCAGCAGCTCGGGACAGGGGGCCGAGACCCAGTACTTC. It specifies CASSSGQGAETQYF. Full variable domain (remainder filled in from reference TRBV5-1 and TRBJ2-5): KAGVTQTPRYLIKTRGQQVTLSCSPISGHRSVSWYQQTPGQGLQFLFEYFSETQRNKGNFPGRFSGRQFSNSRSEMNVSTLELGDSALYLCASSSGQGAETQYFGPGTRLLVL.